Presented here are 21 T cell receptor beta chains from one specimen sequenced in a study of CD8+ T cells in alopecia areata. Regarding treatment: oral pan-JAK inhibitor, 5-10 mg twice daily. The sequencing template was cDNA reverse transcribed from extracted RNA. The protocol was immunoSEQ multiplex PCR, while the TCRdb copy is restricted to in-frame clones and leaves out a portion. The repertoire holds 200,000 or so clones, 55% to 70% seen once, with more than 5.5% in the top ten. The sample in question was CD4+ T cells sorted from blood, obtained at week 24, from a patient treated with tofacitinib. The source is a human donor with alopecia areata.

The rearrangement links TRBV5-1 to TRBJ2-2; D uncertain. CDR3 size: 15 residues. Trimming removed 4 bases from V and 1 base from J, with 11 bases in between. Per the germline V gene, CDR1 is SGHRS and CDR2 is YFSETQ. The CDR3, as DNA: TGCGCCAGCAGCCTCGGGTCAGTGAACACCGGGGAGCTGTTTTTT. This gives the protein CASSLGSVNTGELFF.

J is TRBJ1-5 and V is TRBV5-1; D might be TRBD1 (6 bases). Trimming left V 4 bases short and J 3 bases short, with 14 bases between. CDR1 and CDR2 from the germline V gene are SGHRS and YFSETQ. CDR3 length: 15 residues. The CDR3 protein is CASSLQGSPNQPQHF. The CDR3 region has the DNA TGCGCCAGCAGCCTACAGGGATCCCCCAATCAGCCCCAGCATTTT.

The chain uses TRBV29-1 and TRBJ1-1; a weak D match, TRBD1 (6 bases). The germline CDR1 and CDR2 sequences are SQVTM and ANQGSEA. CDR3 length equals 13 residues. V lost 4 bases to trimming and J lost 1 base, with 10 bases between them. CDR3 loop: CSVVGAQNTEAFF. DNA for the CDR3: TGCAGCGTTGTGGGGGCACAGAACACTGAAGCTTTCTTT.

V gene TRBV4-1 combines with J gene TRBJ1-2; D call uncertain. Germline V CDR1 and CDR2: MGHRA, YSYEKL. The V end lost 3 bases, the J end lost 5 bases, and 13 bases lay between the germline ends. The CDR3 has 14 amino acids. The CDR3 coding sequence is TGCGCCAGCAGCCACAGCACAGAAGGTTATGGCTACACCTTC. Its translation: CASSHSTEGYGYTF.

There are a few counts of this clone. The chain combines TRBV2 with TRBJ2-5, with 7 bases matching TRBD1. V lost 5 bases to trimming and J lost 3 bases; unmatched junction nucleotides: 9. The CDR3 has 15 residues. Germline V gives CDR1 SNHLY, CDR2 FYNNEI. CDR3 DNA: TGTGCCAGCAGTCCTCGAGGGGGCCGGGAAGAGACCCAGTACTTC. Translation gives CASSPRGGREETQYF.

The J gene is TRBJ1-6, the V gene TRBV7-9; D ambiguous. V was shortened by 3 bases and J by 12 bases, with 9 bases between the two germline ends. CDR3 size: 12 residues. Per the germline V gene, CDR1 is SEHNR and CDR2 is FQNEAQ (reference sequence). In DNA, the CDR3 is TGTGCCAGCAGCTTTGTGGAGAGACCCCTCCACTTT. It specifies CASSFVERPLHF.

This chain joins TRBV19 and TRBJ2-2; the D is unclear. V lost 1 base to trimming and J lost 7 bases, with 4 bases between them. CDR1 LNHDA and CDR2 SQIVND come from the germline V gene (reference sequence). This CDR3 comprises 12 residues. The CDR3 sequence: CASSIGRGELFF. In DNA form, the CDR3 reads TGTGCCAGTAGTATAGGGCGCGGGGAGCTGTTTTTT. The variable domain in full, completed from reference TRBV19 and TRBJ2-2, reads DGGITQSPKYLFRKEGQNVTLSCEQNLNHDAMYWYRQDPGQGLRLIYYSQIVNDFQKGDIAEGYSVSREKKESFPLTVTSAQKNPTAFYLCASSIGRGELFFGEGSRLTVL.

This clone appeared once. The CDR3 region has the DNA TGTGCCAGCAGCCCCGGGACTAGCGGGGGTGAGACCCAGTACTTC. This encodes CASSPGTSGGETQYF. The J gene is TRBJ2-5, the V gene TRBV14, with 14 bases identical to TRBD2. The germline CDR1 and CDR2 sequences are SGHDN and FVKESK. V lost 4 bases, J lost 5 bases, and 3 bases stayed unmatched. The CDR3 spans 15 residues.

This clone showed up just a few times. The genes are TRBV5-1 and TRBJ2-3; 11 bases line up with TRBD2. CDR3 length: 16 amino acids. Germline CDR1 and CDR2: SGHRS and YFSETQ. Trimming cost V 0 bases and J 5 bases; bases outside gene matches: 5. Here the CDR3 DNA reads TGCGCCAGCAGCTTGGCTTCTACTAGCGGGGGAGATACGCAGTATTTT. It translates to CASSLASTSGGDTQYF.

A few counts support this clone. The CDR3 spells CASSVAGQRGYTF. As DNA, the CDR3 is TGTGCCAGCAGCGTAGCTGGACAGAGGGGCTACACCTTC. The J gene is TRBJ1-2, the V gene TRBV9; weak D call: TRBD1 (6 bases). Germline V CDR1 and CDR2: SGDLS, YYNGEE. The CDR3 runs 13 residues. Trimming took 0 bases from V and 8 from J, leaving 11 bases between them.

V usage is TRBV15 and J usage is TRBJ1-2; tentatively, D is TRBD1 (6 bases). With 2 bases removed from V and 6 bases from J, the gap between germline ends came to 10 bases. This CDR3 has 13 residues. Germline V gene data show CDR1 as LNHNV and CDR2 as YYDKDF (reference sequence). CDR3 protein: CATSRQGTDGYTF. CDR3 coding DNA: TGTGCCACCAGCAGACAGGGGACGGATGGCTACACCTTC.

The rearrangement joins TRBV6-5 to TRBJ2-6, with D maybe TRBD1 (5 bases). V lost 4 bases and J lost 4, with 11 bases in between. The germline CDR1 and CDR2 sequences are MNHEY and SVGAGI. There are 15 residues in the CDR3. CDR3 DNA: TGTGCCAGCAGTTCCGGACACGGGGGGGCCAACGTCCTGACTTTC. Translated: CASSSGHGGANVLTF.

In its sample, this clone was seen a few times. The V call is TRBV29-1, the J call TRBJ1-3; D remains ambiguous. Trimming took 6 bases from V and 3 from J, leaving 12 bases between them. The CDR3 loop spans 13 amino acids. Looked up from germline, CDR1 is SQVTM and CDR2 is ANQGSEA. The CDR3: CSVASRSGNTIYF. CDR3 nucleotides: TGCAGCGTGGCATCGAGGAGTGGAAACACCATATATTTT.

The chain couples TRBV6-5 to TRBJ1-1; D not certain. V was shortened by 6 bases and J by 1 base, with 9 bases between the two germline ends. The CDR3 is 13 amino acids. Looked up from germline, CDR1 is MNHEY and CDR2 is SVGAGI. The CDR3 DNA sequence: TGTGCCAGCAGAACGAGTACGAACACTGAAGCTTTCTTT. Amino acids: CASRTSTNTEAFF.

The chain uses TRBV7-6 and TRBJ2-4; possible D gene TRBD2, 6 bases. The CDR3 loop spans 16 amino acids. Germline values: CDR1 SGHVS, CDR2 FNYEAQ. Trimming stripped 3 bases from V and 7 bases from J, with 19 bases between. The CDR3: CASSLEIAAPSNIQYF. CDR3 sequence (DNA): TGTGCCAGCAGCTTGGAAATAGCGGCCCCCTCTAACATTCAGTACTTC.

The rearrangement uses TRBV27 and TRBJ2-5; TRBD1 is a possible D gene (6 bases). The CDR3 runs 14 residues. Germline V gene lookup returns CDR1 MNHEY and CDR2 SMNVEV (reference sequence). Between the trimmed V and J ends, which lost 2 bases and 4 bases, there was a span of 11 bases. CDR3 loop: CASSLVQGRETQYF. The DNA of the CDR3 is TGTGCCAGCAGTTTAGTGCAGGGGCGAGAGACCCAGTACTTC.

The V and J genes are TRBV5-1 and TRBJ1-1, with D unresolved. V lost 4 bases to trimming and J lost 0 bases, with 10 bases between them. CDR1 SGHRS and CDR2 YFSETQ come from the germline V gene. This CDR3 has 14 residues. The CDR3 nucleotides read TGCGCCAGCAGCCAACAGTACATGAACACTGAAGCTTTCTTT. Encoded protein: CASSQQYMNTEAFF.

The J gene is TRBJ2-7, the V gene TRBV4-1; 15 bases line up with TRBD2. This CDR3 has 15 residues. V was pared by 3 bases and J by 6 bases, with 3 bases of the junction left unmatched. CDR1 and CDR2 from the germline V gene are MGHRA and YSYEKL. The CDR3 DNA reads as TGCGCCAGCAGCCACGGACTAGCGGGAGGGTTCGAGCAGTACTTC. Amino acid sequence: CASSHGLAGGFEQYF.

The CDR3 here is CASNRQGDYGYTF. CDR3 in DNA: TGTGCCAGCAATCGCCAGGGGGACTATGGCTACACCTTC. The chain employs TRBV6-6 and TRBJ1-2, with 7 bases fitting TRBD1. Germline CDR1 reads MNHNY; CDR2 reads SVGAGI (reference sequence). There are 13 residues in the CDR3. Unmatched junction bases numbered 5, after V lost 7 bases and J lost 3 bases.

The V and J genes are TRBV25-1 and TRBJ2-7, with D perhaps matching TRBD1 (5 bases). The V gene's germline CDR1 is MGHDK and CDR2 SYGVNS. CDR3 length: 13 amino acids. Trimming took 6 bases from V and 7 from J, leaving 16 bases between them. The CDR3 DNA sequence: TGTGCCAGCAGGGAGCAGGGCGCCAGGGAGCAGTACTTC. Protein product: CASREQGAREQYF.

J is TRBJ2-7 and V is TRBV29-1; 8 bases map to TRBD1. CDR1 and CDR2 from the germline V gene are SQVTM and ANQGSEA. CDR3 length: 14 amino acids. The V gene end was trimmed by 5 bases and the J gene end by 3 bases; junction bases not matched to a gene: 9. The CDR3 DNA sequence: TGCAGCGTTCGGGACAGGATCCCCCTCTACGAGCAGTACTTC. Amino acids: CSVRDRIPLYEQYF.